These 5 T cell receptor beta chains were sequenced from one sample in a study of blood T cell repertoires in COVID-19. Some clones are missing from TCRdb's copy, which holds only in-frame ones; the method was immunoSEQ multiplex PCR. The sample lists around 190,000 clones; around 81% were seen once. Sample: peripheral blood. The receptors originated from a woman aged 40 to 50 with COVID-19, enrolled during active disease.

This clone was recorded a few times. This rearrangement joins TRBV30 to TRBJ2-2, with 8 nucleotides matching TRBD1. The CDR3 has 13 amino acids. Germline assignment: CDR1 GTSNPN and CDR2 SVGIG (reference sequence). V lost 3 bases to trimming and J lost 6 bases; unmatched junction nucleotides: 3. The CDR3 coding sequence is TGTGCCTGGAGGGACAGGGTGGCCGGGGAGCTGTTTTTT. This sequence encodes CAWRDRVAGELFF.

The chain recombines TRBV5-1 with TRBJ1-1; perhaps TRBD1 as D (6 bases). The CDR3 totals 14 residues. Germline V gene sequence: CDR1 SGHRS, CDR2 YFSETQ. Trimming removed 0 bases at V and 4 bases at J, with 10 bases between. This CDR3 is CASSLAGAVTEAFF. The CDR3 nucleotides are TGCGCCAGCAGCTTGGCAGGGGCCGTCACTGAAGCTTTCTTT.

This clone appeared once. J is TRBJ1-6 and V is TRBV6-1; TRBD1 matches 7 bases. The V segment lost 3 bases and the J segment 9 bases; nucleotides outside the gene matches: 5. This CDR3 comprises 14 residues. The germline CDR1 and CDR2 sequences are MNHNS and SASEGT. The CDR3 loop is CASSEGTASSPLHF. The CDR3 coding sequence is TGTGCCAGCAGTGAGGGGACAGCGAGTTCACCCCTCCACTTT.

In its sample, this clone was seen once. The gene calls are TRBV14 and TRBJ2-5; 9 nucleotides match TRBD1. The CDR3 length is 15 residues. V lost 4 bases and J lost 5; bases outside the gene matches: 8. Germline CDR1 is SGHDN and CDR2 is FVKESK. CDR3 nucleotide sequence: TGTGCCAGCAGCCCCTGGACAGGGGTAGGCGAGACCCAGTACTTC. Translating it yields CASSPWTGVGETQYF. Supplemented by reference TRBV14 and TRBJ2-5, the full variable domain reads EAGVTQFPSHSVIEKGQTVTLRCDPISGHDNLYWYRRVMGKEIKFLLHFVKESKQDESGMPNNRFLAERTGGTYSTLKVQPAELEDSGVYFCASSPWTGVGETQYFGPGTRLLVL.

In this sample, this clone turned up a few times. The V and J genes are TRBV6-5 and TRBJ2-7; 9 bases match TRBD1. Germline lookup yields CDR1 MNHEY and CDR2 SVGAGI. V was clipped by 6 bases and J by 7 bases; unmatched bases: 7. The CDR3 loop spans 13 amino acids. This CDR3 is CASSHGQGREQYV. The CDR3 nucleotides are TGTGCCAGCAGCCACGGACAGGGGCGAGAGCAGTACGTC.